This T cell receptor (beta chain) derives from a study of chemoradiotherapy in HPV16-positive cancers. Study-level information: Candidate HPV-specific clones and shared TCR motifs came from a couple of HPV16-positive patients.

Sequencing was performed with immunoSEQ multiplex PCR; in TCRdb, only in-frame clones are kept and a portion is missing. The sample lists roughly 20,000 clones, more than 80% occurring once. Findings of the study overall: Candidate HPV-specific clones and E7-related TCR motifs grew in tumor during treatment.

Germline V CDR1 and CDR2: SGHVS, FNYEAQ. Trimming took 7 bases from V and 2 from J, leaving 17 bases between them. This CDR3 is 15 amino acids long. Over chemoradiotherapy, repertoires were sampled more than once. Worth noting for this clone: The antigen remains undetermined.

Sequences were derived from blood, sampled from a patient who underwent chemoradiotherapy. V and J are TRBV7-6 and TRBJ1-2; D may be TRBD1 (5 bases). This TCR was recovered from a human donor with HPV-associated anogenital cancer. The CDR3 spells CASTPLEGWNYGYTF. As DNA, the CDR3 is TGTGCCAGCACCCCTTTGGAGGGGTGGAACTATGGCTACACCTTC.